These 28 T cell receptor beta chains came from one sample sequenced in a study of response to subunit inactivated influenza vaccine. TCRdb reanalysed the RT-PCR reads using MiXCR and keeps one entry per CDR3 protein. The repertoire holds 530,000 or so distinct CDR3 sequences, with roughly 12% as singletons. Sequenced material: PBMCs from blood, taken on the day of vaccination. Receptors were obtained from a man aged 45-60 years who received an inactivated influenza vaccine.

This clonotype occurred many times. This rearrangement joins TRBV20-1 to TRBJ2-1, with TRBD2 identical over 11 bases. The CDR3 is 16 amino acids. CDR1 is DFQATT and CDR2 is SNEGSKA in the germline V gene (reference sequence). Trimming cost V 6 bases and J 7 bases; bases outside gene matches: 14. The CDR3 sequence: CSAELLLSGRVNEQFF. The DNA for the CDR3 is TGCAGTGCCGAGCTTCTACTTAGCGGGAGGGTTAATGAGCAGTTCTTC.

This clonotype appeared a few times. The chain couples TRBV15 to TRBJ2-2; no clear D gene. There are 15 residues in the CDR3. CDR1 and CDR2 (germline): LNHNV, YYDKDF (reference sequence). Trimming took off 0 bases at V and 5 bases at J, with 10 bases between the two ends. As DNA, the CDR3 is TGTGCCACCAGCAGAGACCTAGGACGAACCGGGGAGCTGTTTTTT. It is translated as CATSRDLGRTGELFF.

This clonotype was observed a few times. The V gene is TRBV7-2, the J gene TRBJ2-1; TRBD2 matches 13 bases. The CDR3 extends over 17 amino acids. V shed 2 bases and J 0 bases; nucleotides not matched to a gene: 1. Germline lookup yields CDR1 SGHTA and CDR2 FQGNSA. Here the CDR3 reads CASSLTSGGASYNEQFF. For the CDR3, the DNA is TGTGCCAGCAGCTTAACTAGCGGGGGGGCCTCCTACAATGAGCAGTTCTTC.

This clonotype occurred a few times. CDR3 sequence reads: CASSPHRDSPYEQYF. DNA for the CDR3: TGTGCCAGCAGTCCCCACCGGGACAGCCCCTACGAGCAGTACTTC. The chain couples TRBV6-2 or TRBV6-3 to TRBJ2-7, with TRBD1 matching 7 bases. Germline-derived CDR1 and CDR2 are MNHEY and SVGEGT. The junction had 9 bases not matched to a gene; V was cut back by 5 bases and J by 2 bases. CDR3 size: 15 residues.

This clonotype occurred many times. This chain links TRBV5-1 with TRBJ2-7; the D is unclear. CDR1 and CDR2 from the germline V gene are SGHRS and YFSETQ. Trimming pared 0 bases from V and 3 bases from J, leaving 13 bases between. The CDR3 spans 15 residues. This chain's CDR3 is CASSLDASRHYEQYF. The DNA for the CDR3 is TGCGCCAGCAGCTTGGATGCATCCCGGCACTACGAGCAGTACTTC.

The gene calls are TRBV5-1 and TRBJ2-3; 9 nucleotides align to TRBD2. Germline CDR1 reads SGHRS; CDR2 reads YFSETQ. The CDR3 runs to 14 residues. With V trimmed by 4 bases and J by 3 bases, 3 bases remained unmatched. The CDR3 coding sequence is TGCGCCAGCAGCATCGGACTAGCGACAGATACGCAGTATTTT. Its translation: CASSIGLATDTQYF.

This clonotype has at least ten counts. The V call is TRBV28, the J call TRBJ1-5; D possibly corresponds to TRBD1 (5 bases). The CDR3 has 14 amino acids. Deletions cut 1 base from V and 3 bases from J, with 7 bases between. Germline V lookup: CDR1 MDHEN, CDR2 SYDVKM. This CDR3 reads CASSLSGYNQPQHF. CDR3 DNA sequence: TGTGCCAGCAGTTTATCAGGGTACAATCAGCCCCAGCATTTT.

This clonotype showed up many times. The gene calls are TRBV7-3 and TRBJ2-5, with 13 bases that match TRBD2. The CDR3 spans 17 residues. V gave up 5 bases and J gave up 5 bases; unmatched junction bases: 11. Germline V gives CDR1 SGHTA, CDR2 FQGTGA. The CDR3 is CASSPGGLAGRRETQYF. The CDR3 DNA reads as TGTGCCAGCAGCCCCGGGGGACTAGCGGGAAGGAGGGAGACCCAGTACTTC.

This CDR3 is CAISAGGPDEQFF. DNA for the CDR3: TGTGCCATCAGTGCGGGAGGTCCGGATGAGCAGTTCTTC. The rearrangement links TRBV10-3 to TRBJ2-1, with 7 bases identical to TRBD2. From germline, CDR1 is ENHRY and CDR2 SYGVKD. The trim removed 4 bases at V and 8 bases at J, leaving 5 bases unmatched. The CDR3 extends over 13 amino acids.

The V call is TRBV20-1, the J call TRBJ2-5; 7 nucleotides agree with TRBD1. With 5 bases clipped from V and 0 bases from J, the junction kept 12 bases outside the gene matches. This CDR3 spans 16 amino acids. CDR1 and CDR2 from the germline V gene are DFQATT and SNEGSKA (reference sequence). CDR3 region: CSAPTGDSAYQETQYF. CDR3 in DNA: TGCAGTGCTCCCACCGGGGACAGCGCCTACCAAGAGACCCAGTACTTC.

The chain joins TRBV5-1 to TRBJ2-3; TRBD2 aligns across 8 bases. Losses at the gene ends were 2 bases for V and 4 bases for J; bases not matched to a gene: 9. The CDR3 sequence is 16 residues long. The germline gives CDR1 SGHRS, CDR2 YFSETQ. CDR3 nucleotides: TGCGCCAGCAGCTTAGACGGGGGGGGATCATCAGATACGCAGTATTTT. Its translation: CASSLDGGGSSDTQYF.

This clonotype was observed a few times. The DNA of the CDR3 is TGTGCCAGCAGCCCCACCAGGCTAGCGGGCACAGATACGCAGTATTTT. This encodes CASSPTRLAGTDTQYF. The V and J genes are TRBV7-2 and TRBJ2-3, with 7 nucleotides matching TRBD2. Germline CDR1 and CDR2: SGHTA and FQGNSA. This CDR3 has 16 amino acids. The V and J ends lost 5 bases and 1 base, in that order; junction bases with no gene match: 9. The full variable domain, with the rest looked up from reference TRBV7-2 and TRBJ2-3, is GAGVSQSPSNKVTEKGKDVELRCDPISGHTALYWYRQSLGQGLEFLIYFQGNSAPDKSGLPSDRFSAERTGGSVSTLTIQRTQQEDSAVYLCASSPTRLAGTDTQYFGPGTRLTVL.

This rearrangement joins TRBV4-3 to TRBJ2-7; possibly TRBD2 for D (5 bases). Trimming removed 1 base at V and 6 bases at J, with 13 bases between. There are 14 residues in the CDR3. CDR1 is LGHNA and CDR2 is YSLEER in the germline V gene. The CDR3 region is CASSQGGWKGEQYF. As DNA, the CDR3 is TGCGCCAGCAGCCAAGGCGGGTGGAAGGGCGAGCAGTACTTC.

This clonotype was detected many times. The chain links TRBV5-1 to TRBJ2-5; no clear D gene. The V gene's germline CDR1 is SGHRS and CDR2 YFSETQ. This CDR3 contains 13 residues. V dropped 1 base and J dropped 2 bases, with 6 bases sitting between them. The CDR3 region has the DNA TGCGCCAGCAGCTTGAGGGCTCAAGAGACCCAGTACTTC. The encoded protein is CASSLRAQETQYF.

This chain links TRBV28 with TRBJ2-5; D is ambiguous. Germline values: CDR1 MDHEN, CDR2 SYDVKM. V lost 4 bases to trimming and J lost 4 bases, with 7 bases between them. The CDR3 has 12 amino acids. The CDR3 sequence: CASSSTAETQYF. CDR3 bases: TGTGCCAGCAGTTCCACAGCAGAGACCCAGTACTTC.

This chain links TRBV10-3 with TRBJ2-4; D is ambiguous. Germline lookup yields CDR1 ENHRY and CDR2 SYGVKD. The CDR3 contains 11 residues. Trimming shortened V by 1 base and J by 9 bases, and 4 bases separated the two germline ends. The CDR3 reads CAISEYGIQYF. CDR3 bases: TGTGCCATCAGTGAGTACGGCATTCAGTACTTC.

The chain has TRBV19 and TRBJ2-7, with 10 bases that match TRBD2. V trimming: 3 bases; J trimming: 6 bases; junction bases outside the gene matches: 2. The CDR3 is 13 residues long. From germline, CDR1 is LNHDA and CDR2 SQIVND (reference sequence). The CDR3 coding sequence is TGTGCCAGTAGTATTAGCGGGAGGAGCGAGCAGTACTTC. It encodes CASSISGRSEQYF.

This clonotype was seen at least ten times. The gene calls are TRBV6-5 and TRBJ2-3, with D unclear. This CDR3 region has 11 residues. V lost 7 bases to trimming and J lost 9 bases, with 11 bases between them. CDR1 and CDR2 (germline): MNHEY, SVGAGI. CDR3 residues: CASTRLGTQYF. The CDR3 bases are TGTGCCAGCACCCGACTTGGCACGCAGTATTTT.

The chain recombines TRBV4-1 with TRBJ2-1; 7 nucleotides match TRBD2. The CDR3 spans 17 residues. V lost 3 bases to trimming and J lost 4 bases; unmatched junction nucleotides: 12. Germline V CDR1 and CDR2: MGHRA, YSYEKL. The DNA of the CDR3 is TGCGCCAGCAGCCAGGGAGGAAACCGACTAGCATACAATGAGCAGTTCTTC. Translating gives CASSQGGNRLAYNEQFF.

This clonotype came up many times. The chain combines TRBV20-1 with TRBJ2-3, with D perhaps matching TRBD1 (5 bases). Looked up from germline, CDR1 is DFQATT and CDR2 is SNEGSKA (reference sequence). The CDR3 covers 12 residues. V lost 3 bases and J 5 bases, leaving 9 bases between the germline ends. CDR3 region: CSASDRIDTQYF. As DNA, the CDR3 is TGCAGTGCTAGCGACAGAATAGATACGCAGTATTTT.

This clonotype was detected many times. The J gene is TRBJ2-7, the V gene TRBV28; 8 nucleotides agree with TRBD2. This CDR3 contains 19 residues. V lost 1 base and J lost 5; bases outside the gene matches: 19. The germline V gene has CDR1 MDHEN and CDR2 SYDVKM. The DNA for the CDR3 is TGTGCCAGCAGTTTATCTCCCCCTCGGGTCGGGAGGGCCGATGACGAGCAGTACTTC. This sequence encodes CASSLSPPRVGRADDEQYF. Looking up the rest from reference TRBV28 and TRBJ2-7 gives the full variable domain: DVKVTQSSRYLVKRTGEKVFLECVQDMDHENMFWYRQDPGLGLRLIYFSYDVKMKEKGDIPEGYSVSREKKERFSLILESASTNQTSMYLCASSLSPPRVGRADDEQYFGPGTRLTVT.

This clonotype turned up a few times. V usage is TRBV6-1 and J usage is TRBJ2-5; 12 bases agree with TRBD2. With V trimmed by 5 bases and J by 10 bases, 11 bases remained unmatched. The CDR3 has 15 residues. CDR1 MNHNS and CDR2 SASEGT come from the germline V gene. This CDR3 is CASSTWTSGERDQYF. The DNA of the CDR3 is TGTGCCAGCAGTACATGGACTAGCGGGGAGCGAGACCAGTACTTC.

Only a few counts were recorded for this clonotype. This chain uses TRBV20-1 with TRBJ2-3; 12 nucleotides line up with TRBD2. Germline assignment: CDR1 DFQATT and CDR2 SNEGSKA (reference sequence). V lost 6 bases to trimming and J lost 2 bases; unmatched junction nucleotides: 15. This CDR3 is 18 amino acids long. The CDR3 sequence: CSAYGLAGTPSSTDTQYF. The CDR3 nucleotides read TGCAGTGCGTACGGACTAGCGGGGACGCCATCATCCACAGATACGCAGTATTTT.

This clonotype occurred many times. This sequence joins TRBV6-5 and TRBJ1-1; D is ambiguous. The CDR3 has 16 residues. Germline V lookup: CDR1 MNHEY, CDR2 SVGAGI. Trimming took 0 bases from V and 0 from J, leaving 11 bases between them. The CDR3, as DNA: TGTGCCAGCAGTTACTCGATCGCCCAGTTGAACACTGAAGCTTTCTTT. Translation gives CASSYSIAQLNTEAFF.

V and J are TRBV10-3 and TRBJ2-1; 9 bases are a match to TRBD2. The germline gives CDR1 ENHRY, CDR2 SYGVKD. The CDR3 extends over 14 amino acids. J was trimmed by 7 bases and V by 4 bases; bases with no gene match: 5. The CDR3, as DNA: TGTGCCATCAGTGGCGCGGGGGGGTCTAATGAGCAGTTCTTC. Its protein product is CAISGAGGSNEQFF.

The J gene is TRBJ2-1, the V gene TRBV6-5; no clear D. Trimming removed 0 bases at V and 8 bases at J, with 11 bases between. The CDR3 consists of 14 residues. CDR1 is MNHEY and CDR2 is SVGAGI in the germline V gene. The CDR3 bases are TGTGCCAGCAGTTACTCGGTACTGGCACATGAGCAGTTCTTC. Encoded protein: CASSYSVLAHEQFF.

V usage is TRBV6-5 and J usage is TRBJ2-1; no firm D call. The CDR3 has 13 amino acids. Between the trimmed V and J ends, which lost 2 bases and 5 bases, there was a span of 7 bases. Germline V gives CDR1 MNHEY, CDR2 SVGAGI. DNA of the CDR3: TGTGCCAGCAGTTACGCCTTCCACAATGAGCAGTTCTTC. This codes for CASSYAFHNEQFF.

This clonotype was picked up a small number of times. The chain recombines TRBV4-2 with TRBJ1-2; TRBD1 might be the D (5 bases). Trimming shortened V by 0 bases and J by 4 bases, and 15 bases separated the two germline ends. From germline, CDR1 is LGHNA and CDR2 YNFKEQ. This CDR3 is 16 amino acids long. CDR3 nucleotide sequence: TGTGCCAGCAGCCAAGATTTAACAGGCCGGGCCTATGGCTACACCTTC. This encodes CASSQDLTGRAYGYTF.